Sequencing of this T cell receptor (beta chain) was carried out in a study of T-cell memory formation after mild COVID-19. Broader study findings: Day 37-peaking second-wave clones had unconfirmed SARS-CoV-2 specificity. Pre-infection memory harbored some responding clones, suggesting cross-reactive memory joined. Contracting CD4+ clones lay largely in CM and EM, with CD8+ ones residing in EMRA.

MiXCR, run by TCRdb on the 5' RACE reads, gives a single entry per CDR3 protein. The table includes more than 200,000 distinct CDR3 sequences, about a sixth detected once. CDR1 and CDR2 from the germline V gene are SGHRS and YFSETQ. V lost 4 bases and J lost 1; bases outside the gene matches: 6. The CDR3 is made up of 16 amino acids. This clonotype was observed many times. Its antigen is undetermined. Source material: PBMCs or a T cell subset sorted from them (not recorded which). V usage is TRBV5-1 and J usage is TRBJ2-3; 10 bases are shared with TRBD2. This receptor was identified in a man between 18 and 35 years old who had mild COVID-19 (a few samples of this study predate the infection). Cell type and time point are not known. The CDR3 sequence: CASSQERGGGTDTQYF. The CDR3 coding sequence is TGCGCCAGCAGCCAAGAGCGGGGGGGCGGCACAGATACGCAGTATTTT.